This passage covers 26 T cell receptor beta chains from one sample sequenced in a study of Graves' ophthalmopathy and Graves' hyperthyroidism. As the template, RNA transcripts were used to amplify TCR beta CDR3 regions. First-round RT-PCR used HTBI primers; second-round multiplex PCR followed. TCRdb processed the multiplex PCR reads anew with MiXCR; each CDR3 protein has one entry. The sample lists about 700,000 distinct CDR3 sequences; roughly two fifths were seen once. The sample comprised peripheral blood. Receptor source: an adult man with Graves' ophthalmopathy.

The CDR3 DNA reads TGTGCCAGCAGAGACTCCAACACAGGGCATGAGCAGTTCTTC. This sequence encodes CASRDSNTGHEQFF. The chain couples TRBV2 to TRBJ2-5, with a possible D match to TRBD1 (6 bases). Matching the DNA end better, TRBJ2-1 makes the J call doubtful. Germline loops: CDR1 SNHLY, CDR2 FYNNEI. This CDR3 comprises 14 residues.

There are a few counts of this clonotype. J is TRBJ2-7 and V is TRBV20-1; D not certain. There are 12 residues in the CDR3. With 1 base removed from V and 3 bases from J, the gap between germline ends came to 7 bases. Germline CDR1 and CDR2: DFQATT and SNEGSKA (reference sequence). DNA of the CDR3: TGCAGTGCTAGAGTCTTTAGCTACGAGCAGTACTTC. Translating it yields CSARVFSYEQYF.

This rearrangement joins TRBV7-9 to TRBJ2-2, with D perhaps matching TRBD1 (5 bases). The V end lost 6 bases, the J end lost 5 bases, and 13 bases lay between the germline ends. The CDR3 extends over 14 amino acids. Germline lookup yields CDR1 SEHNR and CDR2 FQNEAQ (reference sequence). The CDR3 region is CASRRGKGTGELFF. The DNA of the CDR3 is TGTGCCAGCAGAAGGGGAAAGGGAACCGGGGAGCTGTTTTTT.

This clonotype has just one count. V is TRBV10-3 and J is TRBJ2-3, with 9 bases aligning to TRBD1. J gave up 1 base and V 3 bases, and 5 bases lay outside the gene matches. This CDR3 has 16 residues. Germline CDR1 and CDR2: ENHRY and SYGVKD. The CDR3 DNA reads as TGTGCCATCAGTGACGACCGGGACAGGGGCACAGATACGCAGTATTTT. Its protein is CAISDDRDRGTDTQYF.

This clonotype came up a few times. CDR3 bases: TGTGCCAGCAGCTTTAAGGGCCCAGAGACCCAGTACTTC. It encodes CASSFKGPETQYF. This chain joins TRBV7-9 and TRBJ2-5; D gene unclear. The CDR3 contains 13 residues. Per the germline V gene, CDR1 is SEHNR and CDR2 is FQNEAQ (reference sequence). V was cut by 3 bases and J by 4 bases, with 9 bases left in between.

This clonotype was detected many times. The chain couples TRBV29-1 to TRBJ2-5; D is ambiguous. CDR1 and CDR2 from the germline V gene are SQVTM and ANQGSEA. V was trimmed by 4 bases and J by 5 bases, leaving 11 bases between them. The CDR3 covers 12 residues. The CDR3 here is CSVGPNWETQYF. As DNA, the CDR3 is TGCAGCGTTGGTCCGAATTGGGAGACCCAGTACTTC.

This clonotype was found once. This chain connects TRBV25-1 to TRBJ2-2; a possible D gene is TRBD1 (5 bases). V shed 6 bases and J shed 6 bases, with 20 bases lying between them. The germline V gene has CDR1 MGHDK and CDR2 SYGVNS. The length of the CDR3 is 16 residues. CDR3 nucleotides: TGTGCCAGCAGCCAATCCCTGCCAGGGCACTCCGGGGAGCTGTTTTTT. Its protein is CASSQSLPGHSGELFF.

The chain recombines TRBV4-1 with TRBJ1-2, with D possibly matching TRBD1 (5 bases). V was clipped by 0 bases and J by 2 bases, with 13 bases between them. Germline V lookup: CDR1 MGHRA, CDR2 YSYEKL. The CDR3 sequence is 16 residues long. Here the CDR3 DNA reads TGCGCCAGCAGCCAAGATCGGGGCGGGGCAAACTATGGCTACACCTTC. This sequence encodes CASSQDRGGANYGYTF.

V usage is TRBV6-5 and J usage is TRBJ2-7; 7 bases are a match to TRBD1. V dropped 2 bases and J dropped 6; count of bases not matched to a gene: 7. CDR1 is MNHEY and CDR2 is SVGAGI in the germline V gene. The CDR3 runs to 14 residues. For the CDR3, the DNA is TGTGCCAGCAGTTACCACAACAGGGGCCCCGAGCAGTACTTC. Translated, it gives CASSYHNRGPEQYF.

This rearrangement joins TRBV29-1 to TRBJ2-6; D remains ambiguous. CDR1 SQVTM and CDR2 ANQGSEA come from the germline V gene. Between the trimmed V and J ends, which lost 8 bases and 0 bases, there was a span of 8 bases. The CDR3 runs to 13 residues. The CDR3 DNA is TGCAGCTGGGCCCCCTCTGGGGCCAACGTCCTGACTTTC. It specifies CSWAPSGANVLTF.

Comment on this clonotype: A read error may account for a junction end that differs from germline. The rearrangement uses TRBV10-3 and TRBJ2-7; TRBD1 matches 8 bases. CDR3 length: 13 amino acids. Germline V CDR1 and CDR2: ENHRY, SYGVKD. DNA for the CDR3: TGTGCCAGCAGTGAGGGAGCAGGGGGCCTGCAGAACTTC. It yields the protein CASSEGAGGLQNF.

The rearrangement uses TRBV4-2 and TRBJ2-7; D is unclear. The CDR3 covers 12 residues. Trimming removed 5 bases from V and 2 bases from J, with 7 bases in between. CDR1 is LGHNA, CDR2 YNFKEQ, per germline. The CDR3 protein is CASSKDTYEQYF. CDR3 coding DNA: TGTGCCAGCAGCAAGGATACCTACGAGCAGTACTTC.

CDR3 sequence (DNA): TGTGCCAGCAGCCAGGCAGGGGGCTCGGAAGCTTTCTTT. It codes for CASSQAGGSEAFF. The chain couples TRBV9 to TRBJ1-1; 8 nucleotides line up with TRBD1. With 4 bases clipped from V and 8 bases from J, the junction kept 7 bases outside the gene matches. Germline V gene lookup returns CDR1 SGDLS and CDR2 YYNGEE. The CDR3 has 13 residues.

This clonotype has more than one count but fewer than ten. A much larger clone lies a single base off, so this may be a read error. The CDR3 loop reads CAISYPGQQATNEKLFF. For the CDR3, the DNA is TGTGCCATCAGTTACCCGGGACAGCAAGCAACTAATGAAAAACTGTTTTTT. The V gene is TRBV2, the J gene TRBJ1-4; TRBD1 agrees at 7 bases. This CDR3 has 17 residues. Germline V CDR1 and CDR2: SNHLY, FYNNEI.

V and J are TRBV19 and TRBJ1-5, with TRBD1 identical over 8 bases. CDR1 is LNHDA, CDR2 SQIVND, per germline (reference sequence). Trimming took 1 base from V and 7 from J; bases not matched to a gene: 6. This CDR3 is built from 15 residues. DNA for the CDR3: TGTGCCAGTAGTATAGTCGGACAGGGAGGCCAGCCCCAGCATTTT. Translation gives CASSIVGQGGQPQHF. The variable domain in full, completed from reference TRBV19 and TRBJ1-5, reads DGGITQSPKYLFRKEGQNVTLSCEQNLNHDAMYWYRQDPGQGLRLIYYSQIVNDFQKGDIAEGYSVSREKKESFPLTVTSAQKNPTAFYLCASSIVGQGGQPQHFGDGTRLSIL.

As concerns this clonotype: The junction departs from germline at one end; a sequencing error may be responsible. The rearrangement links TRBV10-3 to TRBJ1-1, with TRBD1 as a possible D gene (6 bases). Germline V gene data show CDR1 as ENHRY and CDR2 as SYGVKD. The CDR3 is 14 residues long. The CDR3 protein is CAISVGTRNTEAFF. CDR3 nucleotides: TGTGCCATCAGTGTTGGGACAAGGAACACCGAAGCTTTCTTT.

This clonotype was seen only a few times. The CDR3 nucleotides read TGTGCCAGCAGCCGTCCCTTGGGGATCAGTGGCTACACCTTC. Protein: CASSRPLGISGYTF. V gene TRBV2 combines with J gene TRBJ1-2; D gene unclear. V was shortened by 6 bases and J by 7 bases, with 18 bases between the two germline ends. Germline lookup yields CDR1 SNHLY and CDR2 FYNNEI. The CDR3 loop spans 14 amino acids.

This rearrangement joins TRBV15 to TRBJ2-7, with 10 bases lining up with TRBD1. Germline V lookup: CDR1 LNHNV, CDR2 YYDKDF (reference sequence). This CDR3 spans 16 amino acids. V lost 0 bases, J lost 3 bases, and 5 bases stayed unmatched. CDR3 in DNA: TGTGCCACCAGCAGAGATCCGACAGGGGGCTACTACGAGCAGTACTTC. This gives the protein CATSRDPTGGYYEQYF. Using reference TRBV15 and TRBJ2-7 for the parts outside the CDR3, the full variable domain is DAMVIQNPRYQVTQFGKPVTLSCSQTLNHNVMYWYQQKSSQAPKLLFHYYDKDFNNEADTPDNFQSRRPNTSFCFLDIRSPGLGDTAMYLCATSRDPTGGYYEQYFGPGTRLTVT.

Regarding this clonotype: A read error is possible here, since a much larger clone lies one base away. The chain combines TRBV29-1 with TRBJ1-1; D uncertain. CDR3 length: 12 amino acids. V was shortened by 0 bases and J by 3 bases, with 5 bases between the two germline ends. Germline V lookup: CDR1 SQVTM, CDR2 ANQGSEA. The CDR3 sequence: CSVEERDTEAFF. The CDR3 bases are TGCAGCGTTGAAGAAAGGGACACTGAAGCTTTCTTT.

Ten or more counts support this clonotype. The CDR3 region is CASSPIMNTEAFF. Here the CDR3 DNA reads TGTGCCAGCAGTCCCATCATGAACACTGAAGCTTTCTTT. The chain has TRBV12-3 or TRBV12-4 and TRBJ1-1, with D unresolved. Trimming removed 5 bases at V and 0 bases at J, with 7 bases between. The CDR3 contains 13 residues.

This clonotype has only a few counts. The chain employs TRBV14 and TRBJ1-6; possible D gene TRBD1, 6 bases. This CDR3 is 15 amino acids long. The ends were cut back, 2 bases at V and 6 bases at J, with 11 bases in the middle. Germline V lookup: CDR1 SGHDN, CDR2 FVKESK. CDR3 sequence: CASSQMGQSNSPLHF. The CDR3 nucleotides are TGTGCCAGCAGCCAAATGGGACAAAGTAATTCACCCCTCCACTTT.

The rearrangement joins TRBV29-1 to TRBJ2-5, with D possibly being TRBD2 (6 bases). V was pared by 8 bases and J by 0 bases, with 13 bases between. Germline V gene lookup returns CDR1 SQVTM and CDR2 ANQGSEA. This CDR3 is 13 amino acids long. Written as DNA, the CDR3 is TGCAGCTTAGGAGGGAGGTACCAAGAGACCCAGTACTTC. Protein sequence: CSLGGRYQETQYF.

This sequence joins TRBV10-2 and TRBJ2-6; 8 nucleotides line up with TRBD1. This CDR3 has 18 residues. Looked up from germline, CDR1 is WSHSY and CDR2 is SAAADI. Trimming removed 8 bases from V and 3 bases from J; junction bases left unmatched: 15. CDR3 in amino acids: CASLEDRVTFDGANVLTF. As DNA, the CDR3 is TGCGCCAGCCTAGAGGACAGGGTGACCTTTGATGGGGCCAACGTCCTGACTTTC.

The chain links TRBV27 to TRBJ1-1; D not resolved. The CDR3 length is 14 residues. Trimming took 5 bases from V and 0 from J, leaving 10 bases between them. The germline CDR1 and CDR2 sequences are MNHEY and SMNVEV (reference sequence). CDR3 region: CASSPLALNTEAFF. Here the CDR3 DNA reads TGTGCCAGCAGTCCCCTGGCACTGAACACTGAAGCTTTCTTT.

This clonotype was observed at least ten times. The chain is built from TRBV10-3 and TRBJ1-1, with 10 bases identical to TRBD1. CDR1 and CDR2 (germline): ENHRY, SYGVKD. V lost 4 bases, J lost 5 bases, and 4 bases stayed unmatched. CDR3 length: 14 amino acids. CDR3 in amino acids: CAISGRTGGTEAFF. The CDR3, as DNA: TGTGCCATCAGTGGTCGGACAGGGGGAACTGAAGCTTTCTTT.

The CDR3 bases are TGTGCCAGCAGCTCCGGGACAGGGGCGGAGACCCAGTACTTC. It encodes CASSSGTGAETQYF. V and J are TRBV7-2 and TRBJ2-5, with TRBD1 identical over 10 bases. This CDR3 has 14 amino acids. With 4 bases clipped from V and 5 bases from J, the junction kept 4 bases outside the gene matches. Germline V gene lookup returns CDR1 SGHTA and CDR2 FQGNSA.